In this sample, the clone carrying this T cell receptor beta chain turned up once. Its specificity is unknown. The source of the sample is a study of vaccination effects on CD4 cells after COVID-19. This CDR3 is built from 16 residues. Germline V gene data show CDR1 as KGHDR and CDR2 as SFDVKD. The V gene end was trimmed by 7 bases and the J gene end by 7 bases; junction bases not matched to a gene: 12. The culture ran for around nine days, and then CD4+ T cells were isolated. Sequenced by immunoSEQ multiplex PCR; TCRdb stores in-frame clones only, minus some. The data show some 40,000 clones, with about 70% seen just once and over 2.5% held by the top ten.

The sequence was obtained from a human donor who received a COVID-19 vaccine. This chain connects TRBV24-1 to TRBJ2-1, with 10 nucleotides matching TRBD2. The sample here was CD4+ T cells from PBMCs cultured without peptide, taken before COVID-19 vaccination. The CDR3 loop reads CATSESGRASGNEQFF. The DNA of the CDR3 is TGTGCCACCAGCGAGAGCGGGAGGGCCTCGGGAAATGAGCAGTTCTTC.